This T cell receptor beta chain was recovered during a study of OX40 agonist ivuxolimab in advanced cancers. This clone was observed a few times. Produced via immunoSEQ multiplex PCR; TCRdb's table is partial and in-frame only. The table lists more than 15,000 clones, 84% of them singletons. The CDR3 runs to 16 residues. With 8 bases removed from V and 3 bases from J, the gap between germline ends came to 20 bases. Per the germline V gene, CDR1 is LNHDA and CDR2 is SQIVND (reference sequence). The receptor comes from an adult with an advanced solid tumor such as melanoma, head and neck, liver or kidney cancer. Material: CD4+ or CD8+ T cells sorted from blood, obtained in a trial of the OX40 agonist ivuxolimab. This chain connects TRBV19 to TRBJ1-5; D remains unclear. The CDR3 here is CASGEALLLYNQPQHF. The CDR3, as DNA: TGTGCCAGTGGGGAGGCTCTCCTACTCTACAATCAGCCCCAGCATTTT.